These T cell receptor beta chains were read from a single sample in a study of blood T cell repertoires in COVID-19. The table came from immunoSEQ multiplex PCR; TCRdb's copy has only in-frame clones and leaves some out. The table lists fewer than 450,000 clones, 87% of them singletons, with roughly 6% in the top ten. The specimen was peripheral blood. The origin of the receptors is a woman between 50 and 59 years old with COVID-19, enrolled during active disease. CDR3s include the opening cysteine and the closing phenylalanine or tryptophan. Fields, in order: D gene, clone size, V gene, J gene, CDR3 DNA, CDR3 protein. D genes are given only for firm matches. Only part of the rows carry a size: once, few, many, or a class if the clone is expanded.

d_call: NA
clone_size: once
v_call: TRBV10-3
j_call: TRBJ1-1
cdr3_nt: TGTGCCATCAGTGATCCCAATGGACACAGTGAAGCTTTCTTT
cdr3_aa: CAISDPNGHSEAFF

d_call: TRBD1
clone_size: NA
v_call: TRBV15
j_call: TRBJ1-5
cdr3_nt: TGTGCCACCAGCAGAATACCGGGACAGGAGGGTAAAGCCCAGCATTTT
cdr3_aa: CATSRIPGQEGKAQHF

d_call: TRBD2
clone_size: once
v_call: TRBV6-2/TRBV6-3
j_call: TRBJ2-7
cdr3_nt: TGTGCCAGCAGCCTACTAGCGGGAGGAGGCTACGAGCAGTACTTC
cdr3_aa: CASSLLAGGGYEQYF

d_call: NA
clone_size: NA
v_call: TRBV19
j_call: TRBJ1-5
cdr3_nt: TGTGCCAGTAGTATCGTTAGGGGGAATCAGCCCCAGCATTTT
cdr3_aa: CASSIVRGNQPQHF

d_call: NA
clone_size: few
v_call: TRBV5-1
j_call: TRBJ1-4
cdr3_nt: TGCGCCAGCAAAGTCGGGGGAACGGATGAAAAACTGTTTTTT
cdr3_aa: CASKVGGTDEKLFF

d_call: NA
clone_size: NA
v_call: TRBV16
j_call: TRBJ1-2
cdr3_nt: TGTGCCAGCAGCCAATGGACAGCTAACTATGGCTACACCTTC
cdr3_aa: CASSQWTANYGYTF

d_call: TRBD2
clone_size: NA
v_call: TRBV10-3
j_call: TRBJ2-7
cdr3_nt: TGTGCCATCAGTGGTGGACTAGCGGGAGGCACCTACGAGCAGTACTTC
cdr3_aa: CAISGGLAGGTYEQYF

d_call: TRBD1
clone_size: NA
v_call: TRBV6-5
j_call: TRBJ2-7
cdr3_nt: TGTGCCAGCAGGGGGGACCGGGACAGGATTTACGAGCAGTACTTC
cdr3_aa: CASRGDRDRIYEQYF

d_call: NA
clone_size: NA
v_call: TRBV21-1
j_call: TRBJ1-6
cdr3_nt: TGTGCCAGCAGCAACGTTGGCACCGATTTAAATTCACCCCTCCACTTT
cdr3_aa: CASSNVGTDLNSPLHF

d_call: NA
clone_size: NA
v_call: TRBV11-3
j_call: TRBJ2-7
cdr3_nt: TGTGCCAGCAGCATACTCTCAGGGGCCTACGAGCAGTACTTC
cdr3_aa: CASSILSGAYEQYF

d_call: TRBD1
clone_size: NA
v_call: TRBV27
j_call: TRBJ2-2
cdr3_nt: TGTGCCAGCAGTTTACAAACCGGGACAGCGAACACCGGGGAGCTGTTTTTT
cdr3_aa: CASSLQTGTANTGELFF

d_call: TRBD1
clone_size: NA
v_call: TRBV11-2
j_call: TRBJ2-6
cdr3_nt: TGTGCCAACAATGATCGGACAGGGTTTGCTTCTGGGGCCAACGTCCTGACTTTC
cdr3_aa: CANNDRTGFASGANVLTF

d_call: NA
clone_size: NA
v_call: TRBV19
j_call: TRBJ1-3
cdr3_nt: TGTGCCACAGGACAGAAGGGAAACACCATATATTTT
cdr3_aa: CATGQKGNTIYF

d_call: TRBD2
clone_size: NA
v_call: TRBV14
j_call: TRBJ2-3
cdr3_nt: TGTGCCAGCAGCCAAAGACGGACTAGCGGGACACGGACAGATACGCAGTATTTT
cdr3_aa: CASSQRRTSGTRTDTQYF

d_call: TRBD2
clone_size: NA
v_call: TRBV5-4
j_call: TRBJ2-7
cdr3_nt: TGTGCCAGCAGCGGGACTAGCGGGAGCTACGAGCAGTACTTC
cdr3_aa: CASSGTSGSYEQYF

d_call: NA
clone_size: NA
v_call: TRBV5-5
j_call: TRBJ2-3
cdr3_nt: TGTGCCAGCAGCTTGGGGGCAGGGGATACGCAGTATTTT
cdr3_aa: CASSLGAGDTQYF

d_call: TRBD1
clone_size: NA
v_call: TRBV18
j_call: TRBJ2-7
cdr3_nt: TGTGCCAGCTCACCGGGACAGATCTCCTACGAGCAGTACTTC
cdr3_aa: CASSPGQISYEQYF

d_call: NA
clone_size: once
v_call: TRBV6-5
j_call: TRBJ1-2
cdr3_nt: TGTGCCAGCATGACGTCCGTTGCAGGGTACTATGGCTACACCTTC
cdr3_aa: CASMTSVAGYYGYTF

d_call: TRBD2
clone_size: NA
v_call: TRBV4-1
j_call: TRBJ2-1
cdr3_nt: TGCGCCAGCAGCCAAGGGCCGATTAGCGGGAGGGCGGTCCCCTACAATGAGCAGTTCTTC
cdr3_aa: CASSQGPISGRAVPYNEQFF

d_call: TRBD2
clone_size: NA
v_call: TRBV5-6
j_call: TRBJ2-5
cdr3_nt: TGTGCCAGCAGCTTGGCGCCGGGACTAGCGGGAGACGAGACCCAGTACTTC
cdr3_aa: CASSLAPGLAGDETQYF

d_call: NA
clone_size: NA
v_call: TRBV7-9
j_call: TRBJ1-4
cdr3_nt: TGTGCCAGCAGCTCTTCCCAGGGAGGCTTGCGTTGGGAAAAACTGTTTTTT
cdr3_aa: CASSSSQGGLRWEKLFF

d_call: TRBD2
clone_size: NA
v_call: TRBV6-5
j_call: TRBJ2-1
cdr3_nt: TGTGCCAGCAGTTACTGGAGTCGGGAGGGGAGGGAGCAGTTCTTC
cdr3_aa: CASSYWSREGREQFF

d_call: NA
clone_size: NA
v_call: TRBV5-6
j_call: TRBJ1-2
cdr3_nt: TGTGCCAGCAGCTACGCAGACAGATATGGCTACACCTTC
cdr3_aa: CASSYADRYGYTF

d_call: TRBD1
clone_size: NA
v_call: TRBV5-4
j_call: TRBJ2-5
cdr3_nt: TGTGCCAGCAGCTCGTTGACAGGGGAGAGAGAGACCCAGTACTTC
cdr3_aa: CASSSLTGERETQYF

d_call: TRBD2
clone_size: NA
v_call: TRBV6-5
j_call: TRBJ2-1
cdr3_nt: TGTGCCAGCAGGGGACTACAGAACAATGAGCAGTTCTTC
cdr3_aa: CASRGLQNNEQFF

d_call: TRBD2
clone_size: NA
v_call: TRBV5-1
j_call: TRBJ2-3
cdr3_nt: TGCGCCAGCAGCTCCGGACTAGCGGGACCGATGGACGCGCAGTATTTT
cdr3_aa: CASSSGLAGPMDAQYF

d_call: NA
clone_size: NA
v_call: TRBV3-1/TRBV3-2
j_call: TRBJ2-7
cdr3_nt: TGTGCCAGCAGCCAATTGGAGGGCGAGCAGTACTTC
cdr3_aa: CASSQLEGEQYF

d_call: TRBD1
clone_size: few
v_call: TRBV4-3
j_call: TRBJ1-3
cdr3_nt: TGCGCCAGCAGTCGGACAGGGCTAGGGACTGGAAACACCATATATTTT
cdr3_aa: CASSRTGLGTGNTIYF

d_call: NA
clone_size: NA
v_call: TRBV14
j_call: TRBJ1-2
cdr3_nt: TGTGCCAGCAGCCAAGCCTCGGGGGGCCGGGTGGTGAGCTACACCTTC
cdr3_aa: CASSQASGGRVVSYTF

d_call: NA
clone_size: NA
v_call: TRBV6-5
j_call: TRBJ2-1
cdr3_nt: TGTGCCAGCAGTTCCTCTGTGAGCGGAAGGGATAATGAGCAGTTCTTC
cdr3_aa: CASSSSVSGRDNEQFF

d_call: NA
clone_size: NA
v_call: TRBV19
j_call: TRBJ2-7
cdr3_nt: TGTGCCAGTAGTATGGCGGGCGGGGCCTACGAGCAGTACTTC
cdr3_aa: CASSMAGGAYEQYF

d_call: NA
clone_size: NA
v_call: TRBV5-1
j_call: TRBJ2-7
cdr3_nt: TGCGCCAGCAGCTTGGATGGTCTATCCTACGAGCAGTACTTC
cdr3_aa: CASSLDGLSYEQYF

d_call: NA
clone_size: once
v_call: TRBV5-4
j_call: TRBJ2-1
cdr3_nt: TGTGCCAGCAGCTTGGATGGTAGCTCCTACAATGAGCAGTTCTTC
cdr3_aa: CASSLDGSSYNEQFF

d_call: TRBD2
clone_size: NA
v_call: TRBV3-1/TRBV3-2
j_call: TRBJ2-3
cdr3_nt: TGTGCCAGCAGCCAAATAACGGGAGGGCCAACAGATACGCAGTATTTT
cdr3_aa: CASSQITGGPTDTQYF

d_call: NA
clone_size: NA
v_call: TRBV5-4
j_call: TRBJ2-3
cdr3_nt: TGTGCCAGCAGCCCACTAGGAGGCGCTACGGGGAATACGCAGTATTTT
cdr3_aa: CASSPLGGATGNTQYF

d_call: TRBD1
clone_size: NA
v_call: TRBV19
j_call: TRBJ2-1
cdr3_nt: TGTGCCAGTAGCGGGACAGGGTCCTACAATGAGCAGTTCTTC
cdr3_aa: CASSGTGSYNEQFF

d_call: NA
clone_size: NA
v_call: TRBV6-5
j_call: TRBJ2-7
cdr3_nt: TGTGCCAGCAGACTCCCCGGGGGATCGGGGGAGCAGTACTTC
cdr3_aa: CASRLPGGSGEQYF

d_call: TRBD2
clone_size: few
v_call: TRBV6-6
j_call: TRBJ2-1
cdr3_nt: TGTGCCAGCAGCAATAGCGGGAGTATCCATGAGCAGTTCTTC
cdr3_aa: CASSNSGSIHEQFF

d_call: NA
clone_size: few
v_call: TRBV7-6
j_call: TRBJ1-1
cdr3_nt: TGTGCCAGCAGCTTAGGGGCCACTTCCCTCCGCGGGACTGAAGCTTTCTTT
cdr3_aa: CASSLGATSLRGTEAFF

d_call: NA
clone_size: NA
v_call: TRBV21-1
j_call: TRBJ2-3
cdr3_nt: TGTGCCAGCAGCAAAGGGGGGGACAGAGATCAGTCAAAGCTGCCACCAGATACGCAGTATTTT
cdr3_aa: CASSKGGDRDQSKLPPDTQYF

d_call: TRBD2
clone_size: NA
v_call: TRBV3-1/TRBV3-2
j_call: TRBJ2-6
cdr3_nt: TGTGCCAGCAGCCAAGAAAGCGGGGATGGTTCTGGGGCCAACGTCCTGACTTTC
cdr3_aa: CASSQESGDGSGANVLTF

d_call: NA
clone_size: NA
v_call: TRBV3-1/TRBV3-2
j_call: TRBJ1-5
cdr3_nt: TGTGCCAGCAGCCAATCGGGGCCCCAGCATTTT
cdr3_aa: CASSQSGPQHF

d_call: NA
clone_size: NA
v_call: TRBV27
j_call: TRBJ2-7
cdr3_nt: TGTGCCAGCAGTTCAAACAGGGAGCGGACCTACGAGCAGTACTTC
cdr3_aa: CASSSNRERTYEQYF

d_call: NA
clone_size: NA
v_call: TRBV9
j_call: TRBJ2-2
cdr3_nt: TGTGCCAGCCGCCCCAGGGGGGCGCCGGACACCGGGGAGCTGTTTTTT
cdr3_aa: CASRPRGAPDTGELFF

d_call: NA
clone_size: NA
v_call: TRBV30
j_call: TRBJ2-3
cdr3_nt: TGTGCCTGGAGTCCAGGCCCTTATACGCAGTATTTT
cdr3_aa: CAWSPGPYTQYF

d_call: NA
clone_size: NA
v_call: TRBV5-1
j_call: TRBJ2-1
cdr3_nt: TGCGCCAGCAGCTTGGCGGGGGCAGGGGGGAGTTTAGTGGACAATGAGCAGTTCTTC
cdr3_aa: CASSLAGAGGSLVDNEQFF

d_call: NA
clone_size: NA
v_call: TRBV5-1
j_call: TRBJ2-1
cdr3_nt: TGCGCCAGCAGCTTGGGAGGGCCGGGGGATGAGCAGTTCTTC
cdr3_aa: CASSLGGPGDEQFF

d_call: TRBD2
clone_size: NA
v_call: TRBV5-1
j_call: TRBJ2-3
cdr3_nt: TGCGCCAGCAGCACTCACGCGGGGGGAGGGAGAGATACGCAGTATTTT
cdr3_aa: CASSTHAGGGRDTQYF

d_call: NA
clone_size: NA
v_call: TRBV11-2
j_call: TRBJ2-7
cdr3_nt: TGTGCCAGCAGCTTAGGGGCCTACCCGAACTCCTACGAGCAGTACTTC
cdr3_aa: CASSLGAYPNSYEQYF

d_call: NA
clone_size: NA
v_call: TRBV5-1
j_call: TRBJ1-3
cdr3_nt: TGCGCCAGCAGCCAGGGTAGAGCTGGAAACACCATATATTTT
cdr3_aa: CASSQGRAGNTIYF

d_call: NA
clone_size: once
v_call: TRBV9
j_call: TRBJ1-6
cdr3_nt: TGTGCCAGCAGCGTGTCCACAGGGAGGGATAATTCACCCCTCCACTTT
cdr3_aa: CASSVSTGRDNSPLHF

d_call: NA
clone_size: NA
v_call: TRBV5-8
j_call: TRBJ1-5
cdr3_nt: TGTGCCAGCAGCTCGCGAGACCATCGTGGAGGCAATCAGCCCCAGCATTTT
cdr3_aa: CASSSRDHRGGNQPQHF

d_call: NA
clone_size: once
v_call: TRBV11-3
j_call: TRBJ2-7
cdr3_nt: TGTGCCAGCAGCTCCGGACAGTCCGGCGAGCAGTACTTC
cdr3_aa: CASSSGQSGEQYF

d_call: TRBD1
clone_size: NA
v_call: TRBV19
j_call: TRBJ2-1
cdr3_nt: TGTGCCAGTAGTATAGAGGCAGGGGGTGGCAATGAGCAGTTCTTC
cdr3_aa: CASSIEAGGGNEQFF

d_call: NA
clone_size: NA
v_call: TRBV3-1/TRBV3-2
j_call: TRBJ2-2
cdr3_nt: TGTGCCAGCCGACCGTTTGAGGGAGTACGCACCGGGGAGCTGTTTTTT
cdr3_aa: CASRPFEGVRTGELFF

d_call: NA
clone_size: few
v_call: TRBV5-4
j_call: TRBJ1-4
cdr3_nt: TGTGCCAGCAGCTTGGTGGCGGGGGCTGGCAATGAAAAACTGTTTTTT
cdr3_aa: CASSLVAGAGNEKLFF

d_call: TRBD2
clone_size: NA
v_call: TRBV27
j_call: TRBJ2-1
cdr3_nt: TGTGCCAGCAGTCCACTACTCTCTAGCGGGAGCTCCTACAATGAGCAGTTCTTC
cdr3_aa: CASSPLLSSGSSYNEQFF